These 2 T cell receptor beta chains share one sample of origin, sequenced in a study of early T cells in non-severe SARS-CoV-2 infection. MiXCR, run by TCRdb on the 5' RACE reads, gives a single entry per CDR3 protein. Counted here are 63,000 or so distinct CDR3 sequences, about 10% occurring once; the ten biggest clones make up around 6.7%. The sample consisted of whole blood. Receptor source: an adult who was a healthcare worker with PCR-confirmed SARS-CoV-2 infection or an uninfected control (not recorded which).

This clonotype came up a few times. The J gene is TRBJ2-1, the V gene TRBV19, with D perhaps TRBD2 (6 bases). Trimming removed 9 bases at V and 0 bases at J, with 24 bases between. Looked up from germline, CDR1 is LNHDA and CDR2 is SQIVND (reference sequence). The CDR3 contains 18 residues. The CDR3 coding sequence is TGTGCCAGATACCACAGGAGGGGTAGAAATAGCTCCTACAATGAGCAGTTCTTC. Its protein is CARYHRRGRNSSYNEQFF.

This clonotype was seen a few times. The chain recombines TRBV15 with TRBJ2-7; possibly TRBD1 for D (5 bases). The germline CDR1 and CDR2 sequences are LNHNV and YYDKDF (reference sequence). The CDR3 runs 14 residues. The V gene lost 0 bases and the J gene lost 0 bases, with 6 bases spanning the gap. This CDR3 reads CATSRDRVSYEQYF. CDR3 nucleotides: TGTGCCACCAGCAGAGACAGGGTCTCCTACGAGCAGTACTTC.